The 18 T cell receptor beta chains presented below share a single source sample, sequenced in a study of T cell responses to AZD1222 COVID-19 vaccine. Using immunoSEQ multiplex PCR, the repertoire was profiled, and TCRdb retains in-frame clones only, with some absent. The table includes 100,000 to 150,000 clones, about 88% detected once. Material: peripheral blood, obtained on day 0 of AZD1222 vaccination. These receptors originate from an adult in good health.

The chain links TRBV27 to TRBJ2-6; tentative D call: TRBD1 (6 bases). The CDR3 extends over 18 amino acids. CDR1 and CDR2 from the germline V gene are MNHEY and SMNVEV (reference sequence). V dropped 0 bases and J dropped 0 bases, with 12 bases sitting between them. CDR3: CASSLSPDRLSGANVLTF. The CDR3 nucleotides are TGTGCCAGCAGTTTATCACCGGACAGACTCTCTGGGGCCAACGTCCTGACTTTC. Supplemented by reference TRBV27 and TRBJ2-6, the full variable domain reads EAQVTQNPRYLITVTGKKLTVTCSQNMNHEYMSWYRQDPGLGLRQIYYSMNVEVTDKGDVPEGYKVSRKEKRNFPLILESPSPNQTSLYFCASSLSPDRLSGANVLTFGAGSRLTVL.

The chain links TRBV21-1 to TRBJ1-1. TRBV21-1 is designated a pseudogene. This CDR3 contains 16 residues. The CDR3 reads CASSLTTAAMNTEAFF. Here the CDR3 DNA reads TGTGCCAGCAGCTTAACGACAGCGGCGATGAACACTGAAGCTTTCTTT.

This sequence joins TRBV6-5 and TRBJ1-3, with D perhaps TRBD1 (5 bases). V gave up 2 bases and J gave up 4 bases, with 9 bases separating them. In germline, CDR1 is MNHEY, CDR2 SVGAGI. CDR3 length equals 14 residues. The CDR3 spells CASSYKGTGNTIYF. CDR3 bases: TGTGCCAGCAGTTACAAGGGGACGGGAAACACCATATATTTT.

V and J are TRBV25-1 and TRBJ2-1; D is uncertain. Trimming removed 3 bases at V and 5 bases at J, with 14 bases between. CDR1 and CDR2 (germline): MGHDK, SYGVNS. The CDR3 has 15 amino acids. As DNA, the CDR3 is TGTGCCAGCAGTGATCGCCTAATGGGAAACAATGAGCAGTTCTTC. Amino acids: CASSDRLMGNNEQFF. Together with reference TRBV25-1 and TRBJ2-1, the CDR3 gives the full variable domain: EADIYQTPRYLVIGTGKKITLECSQTMGHDKMYWYQQDPGMELHLIHYSYGVNSTEKGDLSSESTVSRIRTEHFPLTLESARPSHTSQYLCASSDRLMGNNEQFFGPGTRLTVL.

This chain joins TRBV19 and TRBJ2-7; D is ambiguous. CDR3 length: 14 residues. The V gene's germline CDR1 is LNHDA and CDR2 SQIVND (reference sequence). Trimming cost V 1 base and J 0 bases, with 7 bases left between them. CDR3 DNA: TGTGCCAGTAGTATAGGGGCGAGCTCCTACGAGCAGTACTTC. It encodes CASSIGASSYEQYF.

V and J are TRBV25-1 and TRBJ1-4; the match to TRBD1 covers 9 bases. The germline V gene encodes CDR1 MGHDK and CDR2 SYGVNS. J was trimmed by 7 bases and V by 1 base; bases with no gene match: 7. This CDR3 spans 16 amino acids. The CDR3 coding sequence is TGTGCCAGCAGTGAATGGGGGGGACAGGGAAGTGAAAAACTGTTTTTT. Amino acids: CASSEWGGQGSEKLFF.

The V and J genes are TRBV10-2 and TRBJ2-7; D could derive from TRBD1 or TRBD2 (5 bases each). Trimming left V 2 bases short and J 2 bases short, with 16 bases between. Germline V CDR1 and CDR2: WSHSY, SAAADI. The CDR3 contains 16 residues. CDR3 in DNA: TGCGCCAGCAGTGAGCTGGTTGGGACCACCCCCTACGAGCAGTACTTC. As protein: CASSELVGTTPYEQYF.

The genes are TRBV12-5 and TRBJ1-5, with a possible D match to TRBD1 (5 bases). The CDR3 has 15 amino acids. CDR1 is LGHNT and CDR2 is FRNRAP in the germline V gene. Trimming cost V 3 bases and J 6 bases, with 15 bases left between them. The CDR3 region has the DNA TGTGCTAGTGGTTTATGGGGAACAGGTCGTCAGCCCCAGCATTTT. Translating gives CASGLWGTGRQPQHF.

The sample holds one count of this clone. This CDR3 reads CASFKQGDTQYF. The CDR3, as DNA: TGTGCCAGCTTCAAACAGGGAGATACGCAGTATTTT. This rearrangement joins TRBV6-6 to TRBJ2-3; possibly TRBD1 for D (6 bases). Trimming took 8 bases from V and 5 from J, leaving 11 bases between them. Germline V gene data show CDR1 as MNHNY and CDR2 as SVGAGI (reference sequence). This CDR3 is built from 12 residues.

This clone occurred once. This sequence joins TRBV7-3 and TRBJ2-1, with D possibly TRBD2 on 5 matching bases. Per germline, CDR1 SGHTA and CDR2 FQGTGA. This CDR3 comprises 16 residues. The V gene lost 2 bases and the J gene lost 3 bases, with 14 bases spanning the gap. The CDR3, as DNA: TGTGCCAGCAGCTTATCCCCCGGGATGCACTACAATGAGCAGTTCTTC. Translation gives CASSLSPGMHYNEQFF. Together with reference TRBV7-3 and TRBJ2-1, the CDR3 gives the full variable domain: GAGVSQTPSNKVTEKGKYVELRCDPISGHTALYWYRQSLGQGPEFLIYFQGTGAADDSGLPNDRFFAVRPEGSVSTLKIQRTERGDSAVYLCASSLSPGMHYNEQFFGPGTRLTVL.

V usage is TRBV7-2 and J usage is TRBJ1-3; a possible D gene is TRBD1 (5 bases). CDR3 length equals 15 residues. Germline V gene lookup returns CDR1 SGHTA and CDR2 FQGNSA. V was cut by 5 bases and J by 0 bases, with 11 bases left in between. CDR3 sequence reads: CASSGGRSSGNTIYF. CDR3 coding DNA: TGTGCCAGCAGCGGGGGACGGAGCTCTGGAAACACCATATATTTT.

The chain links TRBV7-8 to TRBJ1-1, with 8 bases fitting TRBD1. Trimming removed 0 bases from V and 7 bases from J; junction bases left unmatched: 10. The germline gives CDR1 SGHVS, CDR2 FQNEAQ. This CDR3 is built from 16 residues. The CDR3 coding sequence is TGTGCCAGCAGCTTAGCACTCACAGGGGGAACTGGTGAAGCTTTCTTT. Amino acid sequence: CASSLALTGGTGEAFF.

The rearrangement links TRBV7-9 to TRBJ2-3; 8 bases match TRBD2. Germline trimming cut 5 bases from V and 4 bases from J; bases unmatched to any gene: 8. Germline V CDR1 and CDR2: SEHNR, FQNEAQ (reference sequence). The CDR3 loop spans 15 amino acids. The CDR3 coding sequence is TGTGCCAGCAGCCCCGTGGGGACTAGTTCAGATACGCAGTATTTT. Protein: CASSPVGTSSDTQYF.

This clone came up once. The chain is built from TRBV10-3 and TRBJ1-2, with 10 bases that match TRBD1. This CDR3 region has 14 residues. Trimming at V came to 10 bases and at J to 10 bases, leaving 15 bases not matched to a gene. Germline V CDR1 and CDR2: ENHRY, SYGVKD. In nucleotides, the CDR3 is TGTGCCACCAGGGACAGGGGCGTGGGGGGCGACTACACCTTC. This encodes CATRDRGVGGDYTF.

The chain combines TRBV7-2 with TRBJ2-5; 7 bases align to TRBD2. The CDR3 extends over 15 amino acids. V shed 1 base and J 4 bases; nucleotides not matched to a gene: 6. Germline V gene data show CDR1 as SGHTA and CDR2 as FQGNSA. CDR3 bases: TGTGCCAGCAGCTTAGGCCTTGGGGGGGGAGAGACCCAGTACTTC. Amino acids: CASSLGLGGGETQYF.

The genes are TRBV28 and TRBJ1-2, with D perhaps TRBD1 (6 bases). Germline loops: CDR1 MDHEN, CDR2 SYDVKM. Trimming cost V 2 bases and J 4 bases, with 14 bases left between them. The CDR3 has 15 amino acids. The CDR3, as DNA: TGTGCCAGCAGTTTAGTTTCAGGGGCGGGCTATGGCTACACCTTC. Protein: CASSLVSGAGYGYTF.

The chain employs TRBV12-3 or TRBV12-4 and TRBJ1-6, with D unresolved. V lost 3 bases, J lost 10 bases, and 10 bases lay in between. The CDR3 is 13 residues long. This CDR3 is CASSFQHNSPLHF. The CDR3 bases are TGTGCCAGCAGTTTTCAGCACAACTCACCCCTCCACTTT.

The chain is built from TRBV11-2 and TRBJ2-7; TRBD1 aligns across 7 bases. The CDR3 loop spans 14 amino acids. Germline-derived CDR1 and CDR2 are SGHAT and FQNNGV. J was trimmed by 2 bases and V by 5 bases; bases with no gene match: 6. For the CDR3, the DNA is TGTGCCAGCAGCCCATCGACAGGGACCTACGAGCAGTACTTC. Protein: CASSPSTGTYEQYF.